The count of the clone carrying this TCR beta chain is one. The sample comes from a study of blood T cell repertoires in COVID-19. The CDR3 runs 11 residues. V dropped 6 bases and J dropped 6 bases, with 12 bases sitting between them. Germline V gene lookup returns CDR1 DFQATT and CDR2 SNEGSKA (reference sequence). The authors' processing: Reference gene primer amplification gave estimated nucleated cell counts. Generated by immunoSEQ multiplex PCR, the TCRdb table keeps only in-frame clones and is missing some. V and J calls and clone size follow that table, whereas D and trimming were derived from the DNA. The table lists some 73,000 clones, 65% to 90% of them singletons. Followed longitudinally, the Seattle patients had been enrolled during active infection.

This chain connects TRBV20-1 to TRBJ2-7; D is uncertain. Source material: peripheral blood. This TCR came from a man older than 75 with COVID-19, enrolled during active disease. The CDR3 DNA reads TGCAGTGCCGACGCTAGATTCGAGCAGTACTTC. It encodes CSADARFEQYF.